This entry concerns a single T cell receptor (beta chain). The data originate from a study of blood T cell repertoires in COVID-19. Study information: The cDNA or gDNA used as material had been derived from T cells, B-cell-depleted T cells, or PBMCs.

The CDR3 covers 15 residues. The J segment lost 4 bases and the V segment lost 2 bases, leaving 7 bases of the junction unmatched. Germline V lookup: CDR1 LNHNV, CDR2 YYDKDF (reference sequence). The repertoire was sequenced with immunoSEQ multiplex PCR; TCRdb's copy has only in-frame clones and lacks some. There are 70,000 or so clones in the sample; under 85% occur only once, and about 21% lies in the top ten. Sample: peripheral blood. The sequence was collected from a man between 65 and 85 years old with acute or convalescent COVID-19. The rearrangement links TRBV15 to TRBJ2-5; 7 bases fit TRBD1. The chain's CDR3 is CATSRTRGLGETQYF. In nucleotides, the CDR3 is TGTGCCACCAGCAGAACTAGGGGGCTTGGAGAGACCCAGTACTTC.